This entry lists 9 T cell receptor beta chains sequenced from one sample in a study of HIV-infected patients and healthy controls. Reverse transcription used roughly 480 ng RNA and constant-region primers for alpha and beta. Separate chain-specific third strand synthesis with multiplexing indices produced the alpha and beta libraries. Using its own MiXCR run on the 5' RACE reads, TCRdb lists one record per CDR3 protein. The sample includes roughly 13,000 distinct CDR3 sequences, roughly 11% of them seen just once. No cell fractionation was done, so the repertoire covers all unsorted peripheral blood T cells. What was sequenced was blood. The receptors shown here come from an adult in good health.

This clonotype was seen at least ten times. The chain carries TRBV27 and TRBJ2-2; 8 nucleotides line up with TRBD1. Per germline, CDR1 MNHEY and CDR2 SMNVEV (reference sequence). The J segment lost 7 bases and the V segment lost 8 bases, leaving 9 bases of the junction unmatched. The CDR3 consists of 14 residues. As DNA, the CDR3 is TGTGCCAGCGGCACCGGGACAGGTGACGGGGAGCTGTTTTTT. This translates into CASGTGTGDGELFF.

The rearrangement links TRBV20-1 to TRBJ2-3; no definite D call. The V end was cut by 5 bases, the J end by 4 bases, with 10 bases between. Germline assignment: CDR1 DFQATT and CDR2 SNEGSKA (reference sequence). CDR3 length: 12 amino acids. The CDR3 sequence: CSAQTKSDTQYF. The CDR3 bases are TGCAGTGCTCAAACTAAATCAGATACGCAGTATTTT.

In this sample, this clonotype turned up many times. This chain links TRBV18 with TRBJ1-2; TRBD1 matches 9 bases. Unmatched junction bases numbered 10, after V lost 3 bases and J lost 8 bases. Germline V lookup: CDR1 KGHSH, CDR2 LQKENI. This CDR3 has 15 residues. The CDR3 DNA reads TGTGCCAGCTCACCTTCCGGGACAGGGTCGAAAGGCTACACCTTC. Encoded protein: CASSPSGTGSKGYTF.

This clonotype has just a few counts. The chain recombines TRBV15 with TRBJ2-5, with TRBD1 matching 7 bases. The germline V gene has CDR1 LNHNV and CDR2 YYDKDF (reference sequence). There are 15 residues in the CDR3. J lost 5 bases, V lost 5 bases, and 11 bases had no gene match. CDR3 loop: CATSGRQGSTETQYF. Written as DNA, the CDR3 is TGTGCCACCAGCGGACGACAGGGTTCGACGGAGACCCAGTACTTC. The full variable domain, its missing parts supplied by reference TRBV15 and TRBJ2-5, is DAMVIQNPRYQVTQFGKPVTLSCSQTLNHNVMYWYQQKSSQAPKLLFHYYDKDFNNEADTPDNFQSRRPNTSFCFLDIRSPGLGDTAMYLCATSGRQGSTETQYFGPGTRLLVL.

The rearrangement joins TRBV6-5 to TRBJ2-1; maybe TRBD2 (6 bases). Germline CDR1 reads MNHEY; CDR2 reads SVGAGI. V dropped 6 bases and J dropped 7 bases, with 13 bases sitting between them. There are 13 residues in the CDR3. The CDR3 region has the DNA TGTGCCAGCAGCAGATCGGAGGGGAATGAGCAGTTCTTC. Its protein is CASSRSEGNEQFF.

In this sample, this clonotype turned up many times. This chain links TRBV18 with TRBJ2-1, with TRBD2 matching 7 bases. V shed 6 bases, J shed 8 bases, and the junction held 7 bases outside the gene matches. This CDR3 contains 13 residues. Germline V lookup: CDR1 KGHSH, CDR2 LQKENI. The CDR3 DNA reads TGTGCCAGCTCCCTCCTTGCGGGAGATGAGCAGTTCTTC. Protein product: CASSLLAGDEQFF.

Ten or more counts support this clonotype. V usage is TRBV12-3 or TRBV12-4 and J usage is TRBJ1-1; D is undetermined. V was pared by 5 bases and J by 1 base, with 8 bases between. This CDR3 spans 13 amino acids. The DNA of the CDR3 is TGTGCCAGCAGTCCCGCCCAGAACACTGAAGCTTTCTTT. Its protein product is CASSPAQNTEAFF.

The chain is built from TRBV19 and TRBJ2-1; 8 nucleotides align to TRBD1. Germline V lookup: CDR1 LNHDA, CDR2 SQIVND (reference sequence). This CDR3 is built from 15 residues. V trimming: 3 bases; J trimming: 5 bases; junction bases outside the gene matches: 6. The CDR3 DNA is TGTGCCAGTAGTATGAGACAGGGGCTTGACAATGAGCAGTTCTTC. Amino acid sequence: CASSMRQGLDNEQFF.

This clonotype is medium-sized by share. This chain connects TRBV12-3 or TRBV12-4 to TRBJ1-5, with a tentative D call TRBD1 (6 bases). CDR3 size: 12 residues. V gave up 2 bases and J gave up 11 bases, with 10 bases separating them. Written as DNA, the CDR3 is TGTGCCAGCAGTTTACCACAGGGATCCCAGCATTTT. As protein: CASSLPQGSQHF.